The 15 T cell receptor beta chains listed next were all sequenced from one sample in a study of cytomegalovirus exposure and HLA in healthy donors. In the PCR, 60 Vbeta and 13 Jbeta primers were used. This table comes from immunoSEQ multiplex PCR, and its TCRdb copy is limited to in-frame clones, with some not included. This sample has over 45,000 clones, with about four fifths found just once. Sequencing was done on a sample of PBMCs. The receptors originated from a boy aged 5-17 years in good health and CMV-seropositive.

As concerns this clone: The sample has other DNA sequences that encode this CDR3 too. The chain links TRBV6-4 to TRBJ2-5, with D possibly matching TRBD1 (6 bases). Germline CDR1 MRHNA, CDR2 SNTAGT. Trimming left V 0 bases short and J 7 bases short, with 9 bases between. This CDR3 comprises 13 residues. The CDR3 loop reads CASSDSRGTTQYF. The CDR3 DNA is TGTGCCAGCAGTGACTCCAGGGGAACGACCCAGTACTTC.

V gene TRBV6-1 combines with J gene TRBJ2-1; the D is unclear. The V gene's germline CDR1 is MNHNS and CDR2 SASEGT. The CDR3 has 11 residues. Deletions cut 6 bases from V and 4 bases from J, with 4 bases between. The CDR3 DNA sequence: TGTGCCAGCAGCCTATACAATGAGCAGTTCTTC. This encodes CASSLYNEQFF.

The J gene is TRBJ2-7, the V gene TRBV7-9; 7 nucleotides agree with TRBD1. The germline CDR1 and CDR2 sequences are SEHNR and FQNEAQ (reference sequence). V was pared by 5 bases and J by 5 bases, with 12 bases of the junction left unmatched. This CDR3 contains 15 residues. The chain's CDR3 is CASSLSGRQGDEQYF. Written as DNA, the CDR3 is TGTGCCAGCAGCCTGTCGGGCAGGCAGGGGGACGAGCAGTACTTC.

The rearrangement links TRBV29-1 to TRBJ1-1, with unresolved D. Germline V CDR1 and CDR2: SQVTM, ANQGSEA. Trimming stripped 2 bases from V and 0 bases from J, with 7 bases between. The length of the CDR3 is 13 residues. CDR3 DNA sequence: TGCAGCGTTGAAACTCGGTTGAACACTGAAGCTTTCTTT. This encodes CSVETRLNTEAFF.

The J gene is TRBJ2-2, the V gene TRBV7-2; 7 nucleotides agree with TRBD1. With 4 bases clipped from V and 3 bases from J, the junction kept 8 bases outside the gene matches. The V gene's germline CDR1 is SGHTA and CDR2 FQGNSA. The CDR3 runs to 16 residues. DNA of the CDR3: TGTGCCAGCAGCTCTTCCGGGACAGCGTACACCGGGGAGCTGTTTTTT. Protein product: CASSSSGTAYTGELFF.

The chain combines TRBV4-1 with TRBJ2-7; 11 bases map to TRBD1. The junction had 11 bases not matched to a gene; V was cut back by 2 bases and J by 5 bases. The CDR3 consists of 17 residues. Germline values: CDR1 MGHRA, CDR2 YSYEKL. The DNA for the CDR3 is TGCGCCAGCAGCCAACATCCATCTATGGGACAGGGGGACGAGCAGTACTTC. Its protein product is CASSQHPSMGQGDEQYF.

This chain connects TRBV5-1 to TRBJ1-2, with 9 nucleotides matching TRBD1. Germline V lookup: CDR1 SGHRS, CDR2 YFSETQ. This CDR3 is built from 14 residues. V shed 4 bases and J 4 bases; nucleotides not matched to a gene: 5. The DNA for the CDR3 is TGCGCCAGCAGCGGGGACAGGGAGGGCTATGGCTACACCTTC. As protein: CASSGDREGYGYTF.

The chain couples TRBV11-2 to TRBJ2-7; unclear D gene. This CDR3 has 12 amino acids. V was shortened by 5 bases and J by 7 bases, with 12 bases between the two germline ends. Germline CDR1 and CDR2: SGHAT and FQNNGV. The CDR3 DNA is TGTGCCAGCAGCCCCTCAAGAGGAGAGCAGTACTTC. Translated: CASSPSRGEQYF.

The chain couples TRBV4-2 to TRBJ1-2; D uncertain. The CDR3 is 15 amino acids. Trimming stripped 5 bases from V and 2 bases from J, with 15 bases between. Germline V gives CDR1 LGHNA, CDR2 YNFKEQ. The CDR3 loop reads CASSSTPGNNYGYTF. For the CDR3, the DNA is TGTGCCAGCAGCTCCACCCCGGGGAACAACTATGGCTACACCTTC.

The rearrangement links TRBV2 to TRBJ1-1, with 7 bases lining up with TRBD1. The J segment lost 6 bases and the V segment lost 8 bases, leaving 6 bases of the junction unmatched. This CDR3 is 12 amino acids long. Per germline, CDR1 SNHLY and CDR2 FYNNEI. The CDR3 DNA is TGTGCCAGCCAGACCCAGGGGGCTGAAGCTTTCTTT. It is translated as CASQTQGAEAFF.

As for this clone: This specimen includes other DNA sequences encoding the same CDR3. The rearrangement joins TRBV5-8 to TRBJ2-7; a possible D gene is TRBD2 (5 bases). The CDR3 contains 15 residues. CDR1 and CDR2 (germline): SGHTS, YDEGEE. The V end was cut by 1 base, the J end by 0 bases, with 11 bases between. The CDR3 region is CASSLSAGSSYEQYF. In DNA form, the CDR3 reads TGTGCCAGCAGCTTGTCCGCTGGGAGCTCCTACGAGCAGTACTTC.

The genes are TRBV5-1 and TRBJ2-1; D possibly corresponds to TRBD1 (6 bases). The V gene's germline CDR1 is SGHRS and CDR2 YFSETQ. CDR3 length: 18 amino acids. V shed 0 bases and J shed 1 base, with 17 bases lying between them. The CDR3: CASSLDRVGSESYNEQFF. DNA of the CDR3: TGCGCCAGCAGCTTGGACAGGGTAGGTTCCGAATCCTACAATGAGCAGTTCTTC. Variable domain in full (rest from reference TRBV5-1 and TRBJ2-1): KAGVTQTPRYLIKTRGQQVTLSCSPISGHRSVSWYQQTPGQGLQFLFEYFSETQRNKGNFPGRFSGRQFSNSRSEMNVSTLELGDSALYLCASSLDRVGSESYNEQFFGPGTRLTVL.

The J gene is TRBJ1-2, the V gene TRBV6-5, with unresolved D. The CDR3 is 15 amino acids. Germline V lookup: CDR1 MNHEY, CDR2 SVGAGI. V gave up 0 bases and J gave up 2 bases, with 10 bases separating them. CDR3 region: CASSYSEQTNYGYTF. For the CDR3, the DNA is TGTGCCAGCAGTTACTCGGAACAGACGAACTATGGCTACACCTTC.

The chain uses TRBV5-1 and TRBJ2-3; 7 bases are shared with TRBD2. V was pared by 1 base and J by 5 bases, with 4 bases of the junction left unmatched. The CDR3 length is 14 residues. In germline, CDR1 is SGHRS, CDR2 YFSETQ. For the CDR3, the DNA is TGCGCCAGCAGCTTGTCGGGGGGTAAAGATACGCAGTATTTT. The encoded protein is CASSLSGGKDTQYF. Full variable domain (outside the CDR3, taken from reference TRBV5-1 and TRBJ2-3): KAGVTQTPRYLIKTRGQQVTLSCSPISGHRSVSWYQQTPGQGLQFLFEYFSETQRNKGNFPGRFSGRQFSNSRSEMNVSTLELGDSALYLCASSLSGGKDTQYFGPGTRLTVL.

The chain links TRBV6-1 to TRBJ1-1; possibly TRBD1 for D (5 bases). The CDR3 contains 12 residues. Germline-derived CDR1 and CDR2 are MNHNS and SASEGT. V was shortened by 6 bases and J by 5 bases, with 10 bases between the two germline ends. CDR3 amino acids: CASSWGGTEAFF. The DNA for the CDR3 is TGTGCCAGCAGCTGGGGGGGGACTGAAGCTTTCTTT.